The 4 T cell receptor beta chains reported below all come from one sample, sequenced in a study of cytotoxic CD8 clonotypes in ibrutinib-treated CLL. The repertoire was sequenced with immunoSEQ multiplex PCR; TCRdb's copy has only in-frame clones and lacks some. The sample records around 60,000 clones, about three quarters being singletons. The sample consisted of PBMCs, taken after 12 months of ibrutinib treatment. Every receptor here comes from a human donor with chronic lymphocytic leukemia.

The gene calls are TRBV2 and TRBJ1-4; 7 nucleotides agree with TRBD1. Germline CDR1 and CDR2: SNHLY and FYNNEI. The CDR3 consists of 15 residues. The V gene end was trimmed by 6 bases and the J gene end by 5 bases; junction bases not matched to a gene: 9. The DNA for the CDR3 is TGTGCCAGCAGCGCCGAGGGGGCCCCGAATGAAAAACTGTTTTTT. Its translation: CASSAEGAPNEKLFF.

The chain uses TRBV7-2 and TRBJ1-5; D is unresolved. This CDR3 comprises 12 residues. The germline gives CDR1 SGHTA, CDR2 FQGNSA. The V end lost 4 bases, the J end lost 0 bases, and 1 base lay between the germline ends. CDR3 region: CASSYSNQPQHF. CDR3 DNA: TGTGCCAGCAGCTATAGCAATCAGCCCCAGCATTTT.

The rearrangement uses TRBV2 and TRBJ2-5, with no clear D. The V gene lost 4 bases and the J gene lost 3 bases, with 6 bases spanning the gap. The CDR3 spans 12 residues. CDR1 is SNHLY and CDR2 is FYNNEI in the germline V gene. The CDR3 loop reads CASSVPEETQYF. The CDR3 bases are TGTGCCAGCAGTGTACCAGAAGAGACCCAGTACTTC.

J is TRBJ1-1 and V is TRBV27; a weak D match, TRBD1 (5 bases). CDR3 length: 17 amino acids. Looked up from germline, CDR1 is MNHEY and CDR2 is SMNVEV (reference sequence). V was clipped by 3 bases and J by 7 bases, with 24 bases between them. The CDR3 DNA is TGTGCCAGCAGTTTCTCGCCTGGCGTGGGGGGAAAGAATGAAGCTTTCTTT. Its translation is CASSFSPGVGGKNEAFF.